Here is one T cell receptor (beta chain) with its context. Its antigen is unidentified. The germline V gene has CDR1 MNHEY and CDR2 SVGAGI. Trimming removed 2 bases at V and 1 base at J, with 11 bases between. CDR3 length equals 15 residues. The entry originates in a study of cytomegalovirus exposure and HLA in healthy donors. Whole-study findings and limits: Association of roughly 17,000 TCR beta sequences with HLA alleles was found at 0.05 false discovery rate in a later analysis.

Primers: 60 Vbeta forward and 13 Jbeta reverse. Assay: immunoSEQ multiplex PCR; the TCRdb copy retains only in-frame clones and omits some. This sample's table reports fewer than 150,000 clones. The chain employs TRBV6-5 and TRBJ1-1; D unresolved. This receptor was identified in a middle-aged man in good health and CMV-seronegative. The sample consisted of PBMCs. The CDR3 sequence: CASSYDEVPNTEAFF. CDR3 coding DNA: TGTGCCAGCAGTTACGACGAGGTCCCGAACACTGAAGCTTTCTTT.